These 27 T cell receptor beta chains share one sample of origin, sequenced in a study of response to subunit inactivated influenza vaccine. Via MiXCR, TCRdb re-called the RT-PCR reads, giving one row per CDR3 protein. The table shows a few hundred thousand distinct CDR3 sequences, with 14% occurring only once. The sequenced sample was PBMCs from blood, obtained 12 days after vaccination. These receptors all stem from a man in his forties or fifties who received an inactivated influenza vaccine.

The chain is built from TRBV7-2 and TRBJ1-1; TRBD1 agrees at 10 bases. Germline CDR1 SGHTA, CDR2 FQGNSA. The CDR3 length is 15 residues. Trimming cost V 5 bases and J 3 bases; bases outside gene matches: 6. CDR3 nucleotides: TGTGCCAGCAGCCGGACAGGGGGTTGGTACACTGAAGCTTTCTTT. Its protein product is CASSRTGGWYTEAFF.

CDR3 DNA: TGTGCCAGCAGCTTAGTGGACAGGGGGCGCGGCGGGAAAGCCGATGAGCAGTTCTTC. Translating gives CASSLVDRGRGGKADEQFF. The chain carries TRBV7-3 and TRBJ2-1, with 11 nucleotides matching TRBD1. Germline V gene data show CDR1 as SGHTA and CDR2 as FQGTGA. This CDR3 has 19 amino acids. V was clipped by 2 bases and J by 8 bases; unmatched bases: 17.

The V call is TRBV10-3, the J call TRBJ2-7; maybe TRBD2 (6 bases). Germline CDR1 reads ENHRY; CDR2 reads SYGVKD. The CDR3 is 13 amino acids. Trimming stripped 4 bases from V and 4 bases from J, with 11 bases between. CDR3 in DNA: TGTGCCATCAGTGGACGGGAGAGATACGAGCAGTACTTC. Protein product: CAISGRERYEQYF.

This clonotype was picked up a small number of times. This chain links TRBV6-1 with TRBJ2-2; weak D call: TRBD1 (6 bases). V gave up 7 bases and J gave up 5 bases, with 17 bases separating them. Germline loops: CDR1 MNHNS, CDR2 SASEGT. CDR3 length equals 15 residues. The CDR3 region is CASTYRDELTGELFF. DNA of the CDR3: TGTGCCAGCACCTACAGGGATGAATTGACCGGGGAGCTGTTTTTT.

This clonotype occurred a few times. The chain is built from TRBV7-6 and TRBJ2-2; 10 bases are a match to TRBD1. This CDR3 has 17 amino acids. CDR1 is SGHVS and CDR2 is FNYEAQ in the germline V gene. V was pared by 3 bases and J by 6 bases, with 10 bases of the junction left unmatched. The CDR3 region is CASSFYMGQGRSGELFF. CDR3 in DNA: TGTGCCAGCAGCTTCTATATGGGACAGGGGAGGTCCGGGGAGCTGTTTTTT.

The table lists this clonotype with a few counts. V gene TRBV19 combines with J gene TRBJ2-2; the match to TRBD1 covers 7 bases. Germline V gene data show CDR1 as LNHDA and CDR2 as SQIVND (reference sequence). After removal of 6 bases from V and 6 bases from J, the junction contained 7 bases not matched to a gene. The CDR3 extends over 14 amino acids. The CDR3 reads CASRPGQTSGELFF. DNA for the CDR3: TGTGCCAGTAGACCGGGACAGACCTCCGGGGAGCTGTTTTTT.

This clonotype was recorded many times. V usage is TRBV11-2 and J usage is TRBJ2-2; perhaps TRBD2 as D (5 bases). Germline-derived CDR1 and CDR2 are SGHAT and FQNNGV. The CDR3 has 14 amino acids. The V gene lost 2 bases and the J gene lost 6 bases, with 10 bases spanning the gap. CDR3 amino acids: CASSLHWTAGELFF. Written as DNA, the CDR3 is TGTGCCAGCAGCTTACACTGGACTGCCGGGGAGCTGTTTTTT. Full variable domain (outside the CDR3, taken from reference TRBV11-2 and TRBJ2-2): EAGVAQSPRYKIIEKRQSVAFWCNPISGHATLYWYQQILGQGPKLLIQFQNNGVVDDSQLPKDRFSAERLKGVDSTLKIQPAKLEDSAVYLCASSLHWTAGELFFGEGSRLTVL.

This clonotype showed up just a few times. The CDR3 bases are TGCAGTGCTAGAGATGGGGGGGAGCAGTTCTTC. This codes for CSARDGGEQFF. This chain joins TRBV20-1 and TRBJ2-1; weak D call: TRBD2 (6 bases). This CDR3 contains 11 residues. CDR1 and CDR2 (germline): DFQATT, SNEGSKA (reference sequence). The germline V and J ends were trimmed by 0 bases and 10 bases, with 7 bases remaining between them.

This sequence joins TRBV6-2 or TRBV6-3 and TRBJ2-7, with 7 bases matching TRBD1. The CDR3 has 14 residues. Trimming removed 2 bases from V and 9 bases from J; junction bases left unmatched: 10. From germline, CDR1 is MNHEY and CDR2 SVGEGT. In DNA form, the CDR3 reads TGTGCCAGCAGTTACACCCACCGGGACAGCCCGCAGTACTTC. Encoded protein: CASSYTHRDSPQYF.

The table lists this clonotype with a few counts. Germline is not matched at one junction end, which may reflect a read error. This chain connects TRBV6-1 to TRBJ2-1; TRBD2 matches at 11 bases. Germline CDR1 MNHNS, CDR2 SASEGT. The CDR3 loop spans 15 amino acids. The CDR3 region has the DNA TGTGCCAGCAGTGAAGCTGCGCTAGCGGGGGGACCCCCGGTCTTC. Its protein product is CASSEAALAGGPPVF.

CDR3 in amino acids: CASSQDLWTVYNEQFF. The DNA of the CDR3 is TGTGCCAGCAGCCAAGATCTGTGGACAGTCTACAATGAGCAGTTCTTC. The chain is built from TRBV14 and TRBJ2-1; TRBD1 is a possible D gene (6 bases). Deletions cut 0 bases from V and 3 bases from J, with 12 bases between. This CDR3 spans 16 amino acids. The germline gives CDR1 SGHDN, CDR2 FVKESK.

In its sample, this clonotype was seen a few times. The rearrangement uses TRBV10-3 and TRBJ1-5, with D tentatively TRBD1 (6 bases). This CDR3 contains 15 residues. Germline CDR1 reads ENHRY; CDR2 reads SYGVKD. Between the trimmed V and J ends, which lost 5 bases and 5 bases, there was a span of 16 bases. CDR3 in DNA: TGTGCCATCAGTTCCACTGACAGGACCCATCAGCCCCAGCATTTT. Residues: CAISSTDRTHQPQHF.

There are a few counts of this clonotype. CDR3 DNA sequence: TGCAGCGTTTGGTGGGACACCCAACAGTACTTC. It is translated as CSVWWDTQQYF. The chain is built from TRBV29-1 and TRBJ2-5; D may be TRBD1 (6 bases). The CDR3 loop spans 11 amino acids. The germline CDR1 and CDR2 sequences are SQVTM and ANQGSEA. Trimming left V 5 bases short and J 11 bases short, with 15 bases between.

V is TRBV4-2 and J is TRBJ2-1; unclear D gene. Trimming left V 4 bases short and J 8 bases short, with 12 bases between. CDR1 and CDR2 from the germline V gene are LGHNA and YNFKEQ. This CDR3 contains 13 residues. The chain's CDR3 is CASSLLGWDEQFF. CDR3 coding DNA: TGTGCCAGCAGCCTCCTAGGATGGGATGAGCAGTTCTTC.

This clonotype was counted a few times. V is TRBV24-1 and J is TRBJ2-2, with no clear D. The CDR3 extends over 14 amino acids. Trimming pared 1 base from V and 1 base from J, leaving 3 bases between. Germline CDR1 KGHDR, CDR2 SFDVKD. The CDR3 DNA reads as TGTGCCACCAGTGATTTCAGGAACACCGGGGAGCTGTTTTTT. This encodes CATSDFRNTGELFF.

This clonotype was seen a few times. This chain joins TRBV5-1 and TRBJ2-1; 8 nucleotides agree with TRBD1. CDR1 and CDR2 (germline): SGHRS, YFSETQ. V lost 1 base to trimming and J lost 7 bases; unmatched junction nucleotides: 7. The CDR3 totals 15 residues. The CDR3 DNA reads as TGCGCCAGCAGCTTGACTTCCCAGGGGGCGAATGAGCAGTTCTTC. Translated: CASSLTSQGANEQFF.

This clonotype was observed at least ten times. As DNA, the CDR3 is TGCAGTGCTGAAGGAGGAAGGGATCAGCCCCAGCATTTT. Its protein is CSAEGGRDQPQHF. The V call is TRBV20-1, the J call TRBJ1-5; D uncertain. The V gene lost 5 bases and the J gene lost 5 bases, with 13 bases spanning the gap. Germline values: CDR1 DFQATT, CDR2 SNEGSKA (reference sequence). The length of the CDR3 is 13 residues.

J is TRBJ2-5 and V is TRBV15, with D unclear. This CDR3 is 15 amino acids long. With 6 bases removed from V and 1 base from J, the gap between germline ends came to 15 bases. CDR1 and CDR2 from the germline V gene are LNHNV and YYDKDF (reference sequence). CDR3 sequence (DNA): TGTGCCACCAGACCAAACGGGCTGATCCAAGAGACCCAGTACTTC. It codes for CATRPNGLIQETQYF. Full variable domain (outside the CDR3, taken from reference TRBV15 and TRBJ2-5): DAMVIQNPRYQVTQFGKPVTLSCSQTLNHNVMYWYQQKSSQAPKLLFHYYDKDFNNEADTPDNFQSRRPNTSFCFLDIRSPGLGDTAMYLCATRPNGLIQETQYFGPGTRLLVL.

The chain has TRBV6-2 or TRBV6-3 and TRBJ1-2; a possible D gene is TRBD1 (5 bases). V was pared by 6 bases and J by 4 bases, with 12 bases between. The CDR3 runs to 13 residues. Germline CDR1 reads MNHEY; CDR2 reads SVGEGT. The DNA of the CDR3 is TGTGCCAGCAGCCCGACAGAGCTCTATGGCTACACCTTC. Translated, it gives CASSPTELYGYTF.

This clonotype was counted at least ten times. This chain uses TRBV7-8 with TRBJ2-2; 7 bases match TRBD2. This CDR3 contains 15 residues. J gave up 2 bases and V 4 bases, and 4 bases lay outside the gene matches. From germline, CDR1 is SGHVS and CDR2 FQNEAQ. For the CDR3, the DNA is TGTGCCAGCAGCTCCAGCGGGACTAACACCGGGGAGCTGTTTTTT. Translated: CASSSSGTNTGELFF.

This clonotype was counted a few times. V and J are TRBV5-6 and TRBJ2-2; TRBD1 matches at 7 bases. V trimming: 3 bases; J trimming: 4 bases; junction bases outside the gene matches: 9. CDR1 is SGHDT and CDR2 is YYEEEE in the germline V gene. The CDR3 is 16 residues long. CDR3 loop: CASSWGTEVVTGELFF. In nucleotides, the CDR3 is TGTGCCAGCAGCTGGGGGACAGAAGTTGTCACCGGGGAGCTGTTTTTT.

This chain uses TRBV6-2 or TRBV6-3 with TRBJ2-1, with D perhaps TRBD2 (6 bases). There are 15 residues in the CDR3. Trimming took off 2 bases at V and 9 bases at J, with 17 bases between the two ends. Germline-derived CDR1 and CDR2 are MNHEY and SVGEGT. CDR3 in DNA: TGTGCCAGCAGTTACATCGGGAGCGGTTGGGGTGAGCAGTTCTTC. Protein product: CASSYIGSGWGEQFF.

This clonotype has just a few counts. The chain is built from TRBV2 and TRBJ2-7; 10 bases are shared with TRBD2. This CDR3 region has 14 residues. J lost 7 bases, V lost 6 bases, and 9 bases had no gene match. Germline CDR1 is SNHLY and CDR2 is FYNNEI. CDR3 bases: TGTGCCAGCAGAGGGCGGACTAGCGGTGGGGAGCAGTACTTC. As protein: CASRGRTSGGEQYF.

The chain combines TRBV6-1 with TRBJ2-3; no clear D. The length of the CDR3 is 13 residues. Trimming pared 10 bases from V and 0 bases from J, leaving 11 bases between. Germline V gene lookup returns CDR1 MNHNS and CDR2 SASEGT. The CDR3, as DNA: TGTGCCACCACAGATCCTAGCACAGATACGCAGTATTTT. This codes for CATTDPSTDTQYF.

This chain joins TRBV6-1 and TRBJ2-1, with 10 nucleotides matching TRBD2. CDR1 and CDR2 (germline): MNHNS, SASEGT. V lost 6 bases to trimming and J lost 9 bases; unmatched junction nucleotides: 11. The CDR3 has 15 amino acids. The CDR3 is CASRSQRGGSVEQFF. The DNA of the CDR3 is TGTGCCAGCAGGTCCCAGCGGGGGGGCAGTGTTGAGCAGTTCTTC.

V gene TRBV5-1 combines with J gene TRBJ2-1, with 12 bases identical to TRBD2. The germline CDR1 and CDR2 sequences are SGHRS and YFSETQ. This CDR3 region has 15 residues. Losses at the gene ends were 6 bases for V and 9 bases for J; bases not matched to a gene: 10. The CDR3 here is CASKPPSGGAIEQFF. CDR3 DNA sequence: TGCGCCAGCAAACCCCCTAGCGGGGGGGCCATTGAGCAGTTCTTC.

This clonotype was observed a handful of times. This chain joins TRBV6-2 or TRBV6-3 and TRBJ2-3; 10 nucleotides align to TRBD2. The V segment lost 0 bases and the J segment 2 bases; nucleotides outside the gene matches: 8. Per germline, CDR1 MNHEY and CDR2 SVGEGT. The CDR3 extends over 18 amino acids. CDR3 sequence (DNA): TGTGCCAGCAGTTACTCGAGGCTAGCGGGGGCGCTCACAGATACGCAGTATTTT. The encoded protein is CASSYSRLAGALTDTQYF.